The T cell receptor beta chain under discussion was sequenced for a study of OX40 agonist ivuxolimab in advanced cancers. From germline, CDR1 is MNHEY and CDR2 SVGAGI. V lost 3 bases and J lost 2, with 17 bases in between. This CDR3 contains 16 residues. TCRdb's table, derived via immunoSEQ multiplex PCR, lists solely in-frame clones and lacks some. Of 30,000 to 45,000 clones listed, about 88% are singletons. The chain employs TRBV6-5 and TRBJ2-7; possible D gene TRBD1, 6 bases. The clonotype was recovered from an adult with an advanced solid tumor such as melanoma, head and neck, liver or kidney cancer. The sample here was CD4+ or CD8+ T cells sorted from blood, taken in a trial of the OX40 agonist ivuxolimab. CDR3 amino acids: CASSYTGTRGPYEQYF. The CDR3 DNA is TGTGCCAGCAGTTATACAGGGACGAGGGGTCCCTACGAGCAGTACTTC.